Presented here are 25 T cell receptor beta chains from one specimen sequenced in a study of neurological immune-mediated disorders. TCRdb itself ran the 5' RACE reads through MiXCR, one entry per CDR3 protein. The sample yields about 60,000 distinct CDR3 sequences, 4.2% seen once. The sample consisted of PBMCs. These receptors were obtained from a man between 45 and 60 years old with multiple sclerosis.

Many counts were recorded for this clonotype. The chain links TRBV20-1 to TRBJ1-1; no clear D gene. V gave up 0 bases and J gave up 4 bases, with 9 bases separating them. Germline V CDR1 and CDR2: DFQATT, SNEGSKA (reference sequence). The length of the CDR3 is 13 residues. Here the CDR3 reads CSARDKAGTEAFF. Written as DNA, the CDR3 is TGCAGTGCTAGAGATAAGGCGGGCACTGAAGCTTTCTTT.

The chain couples TRBV20-1 to TRBJ1-6; D remains ambiguous. V gave up 3 bases and J gave up 5 bases, with 17 bases separating them. Germline CDR1 DFQATT, CDR2 SNEGSKA (reference sequence). The CDR3 has 16 amino acids. The CDR3 DNA follows: TGCAGTGCTAGGGAGGGCAGTCGCTTTAATAATTCACCCCTCCACTTT. Residues: CSAREGSRFNNSPLHF.

Worth noting for this clonotype: A much larger clone lies a single base off, so this may be a read error. The J gene is TRBJ2-1, the V gene TRBV7-9; D not resolved. The V end lost 7 bases, the J end lost 5 bases, and 12 bases lay between the germline ends. Germline-derived CDR1 and CDR2 are SEHNR and FQNEAQ (reference sequence). The CDR3 has 13 residues. DNA for the CDR3: TGTGCCAGCAACCAAAACGTAAACAATGAGCAGTTCTTC. Translation: CASNQNVNNEQFF.

The sample holds many counts of this clonotype. The CDR3 reads CASSDGTKSGEKLFF. CDR3 nucleotide sequence: TGTGCCAGCAGTGATGGGACAAAAAGCGGAGAAAAACTGTTTTTT. V and J are TRBV2 and TRBJ1-4, with D possibly matching TRBD1 (6 bases). CDR1 is SNHLY and CDR2 is FYNNEI in the germline V gene. The CDR3 consists of 15 residues. V lost 3 bases, J lost 8 bases, and 16 bases lay in between.

This clonotype has more than one count but fewer than ten. The gene calls are TRBV15 and TRBJ2-7; 7 bases fit TRBD1. The V segment lost 6 bases and the J segment 1 base; nucleotides outside the gene matches: 3. Germline V gene data show CDR1 as LNHNV and CDR2 as YYDKDF (reference sequence). The CDR3 runs to 13 residues. The CDR3 DNA reads TGTGCCACCAGTATGACAGGGTCCTACGAGCAGTACTTC. Encoded protein: CATSMTGSYEQYF.

Only a few counts were recorded for this clonotype. This chain uses TRBV29-1 with TRBJ2-5, with 9 bases identical to TRBD1. With V trimmed by 8 bases and J by 5 bases, 9 bases remained unmatched. The CDR3 length is 13 residues. The germline CDR1 and CDR2 sequences are SQVTM and ANQGSEA. This CDR3 reads CSTNRGLGETQYF. The DNA of the CDR3 is TGCAGCACAAACAGGGGGCTGGGGGAGACCCAGTACTTC.

This clonotype was recorded at least ten times. This chain uses TRBV5-1 with TRBJ2-7; 10 bases agree with TRBD2. V lost 3 bases to trimming and J lost 4 bases; unmatched junction nucleotides: 4. The CDR3 spans 14 residues. Germline CDR1 reads SGHRS; CDR2 reads YFSETQ. CDR3 nucleotide sequence: TGCGCCAGCAGCTCGGGGACTAGCGTTTACGAGCAGTACTTC. Translation: CASSSGTSVYEQYF.

Ten or more counts support this clonotype. This chain links TRBV20-1 with TRBJ2-2, with 7 bases aligning to TRBD1. Germline assignment: CDR1 DFQATT and CDR2 SNEGSKA (reference sequence). The CDR3 runs to 13 residues. V shed 4 bases and J 4 bases; nucleotides not matched to a gene: 3. CDR3 protein: CSATDRFTGELFF. CDR3 DNA: TGCAGTGCTACGGACAGGTTCACCGGGGAGCTGTTTTTT.

In this sample, this clonotype turned up many times. The V and J genes are TRBV11-2 and TRBJ2-1; maybe TRBD2 (6 bases). The CDR3 sequence is 13 residues long. CDR1 is SGHAT, CDR2 FQNNGV, per germline. The V gene lost 3 bases and the J gene lost 6 bases, with 9 bases spanning the gap. The CDR3 loop is CASSFIGGNEQFF. The CDR3 DNA follows: TGTGCCAGCAGCTTCATCGGGGGCAATGAGCAGTTCTTC.

This clonotype was seen ten or more times. V is TRBV20-1 and J is TRBJ1-5; the D gene is possibly TRBD1 (6 bases). This CDR3 comprises 14 residues. With 4 bases removed from V and 7 bases from J, the gap between germline ends came to 17 bases. The germline V gene has CDR1 DFQATT and CDR2 SNEGSKA (reference sequence). CDR3 DNA: TGCAGTGCTACTCACCACGTAGGGGGACAGCCCCAGCATTTT. This encodes CSATHHVGGQPQHF.

This clonotype has ten or more counts. The gene calls are TRBV3-1 and TRBJ1-5, with D hard to call. Trimming pared 0 bases from V and 4 bases from J, leaving 10 bases between. Looked up from germline, CDR1 is LGHDT and CDR2 is YNNKEL (reference sequence). The CDR3 runs 15 residues. The CDR3 region is CASSQDTTENQPQHF. The CDR3 DNA sequence: TGTGCCAGCAGCCAAGATACCACAGAGAATCAGCCCCAGCATTTT.

This clonotype occurred many times. V is TRBV12-3 or TRBV12-4 and J is TRBJ2-5; 12 bases align to TRBD2. Trimming removed 4 bases from V and 2 bases from J; junction bases left unmatched: 8. CDR3 length: 17 amino acids. In nucleotides, the CDR3 is TGTGCCAGCAGTTCCACCGGACTAGCGGGGATACAAGAGACCCAGTACTTC. Protein product: CASSSTGLAGIQETQYF.

This clonotype was seen ten or more times. This rearrangement joins TRBV6-6 to TRBJ1-5, with 10 positions matching TRBD1. Germline V gene sequence: CDR1 MNHNY, CDR2 SVGAGI (reference sequence). V dropped 6 bases and J dropped 7; count of bases not matched to a gene: 12. This CDR3 has 16 amino acids. The CDR3 region is CASSPRDRGAGQPQHF. In DNA form, the CDR3 reads TGTGCCAGCAGCCCACGGGACAGGGGAGCAGGGCAGCCCCAGCATTTT.

This clonotype appeared many times. V usage is TRBV12-3 or TRBV12-4 and J usage is TRBJ2-5, with 7 nucleotides matching TRBD2. The V segment lost 3 bases and the J segment 5 bases; nucleotides outside the gene matches: 3. This CDR3 comprises 13 residues. The CDR3 here is CASSLGRDETQYF. The CDR3 bases are TGTGCCAGCAGTTTGGGGAGGGATGAGACCCAGTACTTC.

This clonotype was found a few times. A much bigger clone sits one base away, suggesting this may be a read error. V and J are TRBV20-1 and TRBJ1-5, with D unclear. Germline V gives CDR1 DFQATT, CDR2 SNEGSKA (reference sequence). This CDR3 comprises 13 residues. The CDR3 sequence is CSARTTANQPQNF. The CDR3 nucleotides read TGCAGTGCTAGAACGACGGCGAATCAGCCCCAGAATTTT.

This clonotype came up many times. The chain combines TRBV20-1 with TRBJ1-4; D may be TRBD1 (5 bases). The CDR3 is made up of 12 amino acids. Germline V gene lookup returns CDR1 DFQATT and CDR2 SNEGSKA (reference sequence). The V gene lost 8 bases and the J gene lost 8 bases, with 15 bases spanning the gap. CDR3 coding DNA: TGCAGTCTTCGGCCAGGGAGGGAAAAACTGTTTTTT. Translating it yields CSLRPGREKLFF.

This clonotype was seen at least ten times. The CDR3 here is CASSQDRDREAFF. The CDR3 DNA follows: TGCGCCAGCAGCCAAGATCGGGACAGGGAAGCTTTCTTT. The chain couples TRBV4-1 to TRBJ1-1, with 8 bases fitting TRBD1. V lost 0 bases to trimming and J lost 8 bases; unmatched junction nucleotides: 2. In germline, CDR1 is MGHRA, CDR2 YSYEKL. The CDR3 extends over 13 amino acids.

For this clonotype: This may arise from a read error, as a much more abundant clone is one base away. The V and J genes are TRBV7-9 and TRBJ2-3, with D hard to call. Germline V gene sequence: CDR1 SEHNR, CDR2 FQNEAQ (reference sequence). Between the trimmed V and J ends, which lost 5 bases and 1 base, there was a span of 7 bases. The CDR3 sequence is 13 residues long. CDR3 loop: CASSPACTDTQYF. The CDR3 nucleotides are TGTGCCAGCAGCCCCGCGTGCACAGATACGCAGTATTTT.

This clonotype was observed at least ten times. Sequence at one end of the junction differs from germline and may be a read error. The V gene is TRBV7-2, the J gene TRBJ2-7; no definite D call. Looked up from germline, CDR1 is SGHTA and CDR2 is FQGNSA. CDR3 size: 13 residues. CDR3 in DNA: TGTGCCAGCAGCCAAGGGTCCTCCCACGAGCAGTACTTC. Translated, it gives CASSQGSSHEQYF.

This clonotype came up many times. CDR3 in DNA: TGCGCCAGCAGCCCCGGGACACCGAGTAATGAAAAACTGTTTTTT. It is translated as CASSPGTPSNEKLFF. This chain uses TRBV5-1 with TRBJ1-4; maybe TRBD1 (6 bases). Trimming took off 4 bases at V and 4 bases at J, with 14 bases between the two ends. Per the germline V gene, CDR1 is SGHRS and CDR2 is YFSETQ. The CDR3 is made up of 15 amino acids.

Within the sample, this clonotype is medium-sized. J is TRBJ2-7 and V is TRBV20-1, with D uncertain. The V gene's germline CDR1 is DFQATT and CDR2 SNEGSKA (reference sequence). V lost 0 bases to trimming and J lost 7 bases, with 16 bases between them. The CDR3 runs to 14 residues. CDR3 in DNA: TGCAGTGCTAGAGAAAGTCGCTTTCTGGGGGAGCAGTACTTC. Encoded protein: CSARESRFLGEQYF.

This clonotype has at least ten counts. This chain links TRBV28 with TRBJ2-7; D call uncertain. The germline V gene has CDR1 MDHEN and CDR2 SYDVKM. The CDR3 length is 11 residues. V was pared by 9 bases and J by 0 bases, with 6 bases between. The CDR3 DNA sequence: TGTGCCAGTAGTATCTCCTACGAGCAGTACTTC. The encoded protein is CASSISYEQYF.

In this sample, this clonotype turned up many times. The V call is TRBV20-1, the J call TRBJ2-1, with 8 bases fitting TRBD2. Germline CDR1 and CDR2: DFQATT and SNEGSKA (reference sequence). This CDR3 has 15 residues. J gave up 7 bases and V 3 bases, and 11 bases lay outside the gene matches. CDR3 sequence (DNA): TGCAGTGCTAGGGGGGTTGGCGGGAGGAGGAATGAGCAGTTCTTC. This translates into CSARGVGGRRNEQFF.

This clonotype was observed many times. This sequence joins TRBV29-1 and TRBJ2-6; the D is unclear. Germline V gene lookup returns CDR1 SQVTM and CDR2 ANQGSEA. V was cut by 3 bases and J by 8 bases, with 11 bases left in between. The CDR3 sequence is 13 residues long. The CDR3, as DNA: TGCAGCGTTGATGGCGCCGGGTCCAACGTCCTGACTTTC. It yields the protein CSVDGAGSNVLTF.

This clonotype has at least ten counts. The rearrangement joins TRBV5-1 to TRBJ1-2, with D hard to call. Trimming took off 0 bases at V and 7 bases at J, with 4 bases between the two ends. The germline CDR1 and CDR2 sequences are SGHRS and YFSETQ. CDR3 length: 11 amino acids. CDR3 residues: CASSLGPGYTF. The CDR3 coding sequence is TGCGCCAGCAGCTTGGGGCCTGGCTACACCTTC.